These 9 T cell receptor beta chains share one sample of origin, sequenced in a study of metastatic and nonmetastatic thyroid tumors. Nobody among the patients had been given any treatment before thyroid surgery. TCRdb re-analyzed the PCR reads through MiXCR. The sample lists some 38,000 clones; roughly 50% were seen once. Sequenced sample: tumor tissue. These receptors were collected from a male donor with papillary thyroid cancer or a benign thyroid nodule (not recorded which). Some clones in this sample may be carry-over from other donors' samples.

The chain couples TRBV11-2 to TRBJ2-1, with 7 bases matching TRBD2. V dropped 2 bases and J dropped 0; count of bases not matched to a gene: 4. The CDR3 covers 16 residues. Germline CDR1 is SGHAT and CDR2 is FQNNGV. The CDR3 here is CASSLQGGSSYNEQFF. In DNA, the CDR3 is TGTGCCAGCAGCTTACAGGGCGGGAGCTCCTACAATGAGCAGTTCTTC.

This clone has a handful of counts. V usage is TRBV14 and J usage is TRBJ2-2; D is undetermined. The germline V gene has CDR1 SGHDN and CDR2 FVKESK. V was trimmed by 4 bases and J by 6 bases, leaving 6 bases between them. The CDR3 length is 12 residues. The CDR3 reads CASSPLAGELFF. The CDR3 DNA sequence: TGTGCCAGCAGCCCCCTCGCCGGGGAGCTGTTTTTT.

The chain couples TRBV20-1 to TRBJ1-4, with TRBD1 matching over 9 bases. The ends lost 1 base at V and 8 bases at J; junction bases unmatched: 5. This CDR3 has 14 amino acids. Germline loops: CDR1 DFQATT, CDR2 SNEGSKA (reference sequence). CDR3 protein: CSARGWDRDEKLFF. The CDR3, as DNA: TGCAGTGCTAGAGGGTGGGACAGGGACGAAAAACTGTTTTTT.

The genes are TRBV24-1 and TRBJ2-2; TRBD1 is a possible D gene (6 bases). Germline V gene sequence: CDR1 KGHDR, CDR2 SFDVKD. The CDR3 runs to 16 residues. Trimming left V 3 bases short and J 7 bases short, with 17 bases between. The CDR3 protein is CATSDLGQGTLGELFF. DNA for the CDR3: TGTGCCACCAGTGATCTAGGGCAGGGGACACTCGGGGAGCTGTTTTTT.

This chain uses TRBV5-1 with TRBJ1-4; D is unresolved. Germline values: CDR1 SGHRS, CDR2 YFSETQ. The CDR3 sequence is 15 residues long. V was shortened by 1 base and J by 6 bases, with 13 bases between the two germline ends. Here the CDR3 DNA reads TGCGCCAGCAGCTTGATCGTGGGGTCGGATGAAAAACTGTTTTTT. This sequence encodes CASSLIVGSDEKLFF. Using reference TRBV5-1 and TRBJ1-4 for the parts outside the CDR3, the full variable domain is KAGVTQTPRYLIKTRGQQVTLSCSPISGHRSVSWYQQTPGQGLQFLFEYFSETQRNKGNFPGRFSGRQFSNSRSEMNVSTLELGDSALYLCASSLIVGSDEKLFFGSGTQLSVL.

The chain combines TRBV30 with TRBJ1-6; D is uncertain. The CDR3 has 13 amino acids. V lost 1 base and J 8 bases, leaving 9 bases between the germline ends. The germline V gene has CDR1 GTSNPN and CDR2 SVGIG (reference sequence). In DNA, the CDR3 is TGTGCCTGGAGTGGGGGTATTGATTCACCCCTCCACTTT. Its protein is CAWSGGIDSPLHF. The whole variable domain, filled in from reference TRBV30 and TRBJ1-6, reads SQTIHQWPATLVQPVGSPLSLECTVEGTSNPNLYWYRQAAGRGLQLLFYSVGIGQISSEVPQNLSASRPQDRQFILSSKKLLLSDSGFYLCAWSGGIDSPLHFGNGTRLTVT.

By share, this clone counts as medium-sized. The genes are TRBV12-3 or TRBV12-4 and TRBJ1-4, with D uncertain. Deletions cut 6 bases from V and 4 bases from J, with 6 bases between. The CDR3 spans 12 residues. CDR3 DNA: TGTGCCAGCAGGGGTTTTAATGAAAAACTGTTTTTT. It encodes CASRGFNEKLFF.

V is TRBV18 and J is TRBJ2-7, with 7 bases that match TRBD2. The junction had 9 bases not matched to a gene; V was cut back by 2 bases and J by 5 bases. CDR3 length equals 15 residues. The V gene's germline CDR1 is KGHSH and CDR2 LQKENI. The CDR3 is CASSPGRTSINEQYF. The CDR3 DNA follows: TGTGCCAGCTCACCAGGGCGGACTAGTATTAACGAGCAGTACTTC.

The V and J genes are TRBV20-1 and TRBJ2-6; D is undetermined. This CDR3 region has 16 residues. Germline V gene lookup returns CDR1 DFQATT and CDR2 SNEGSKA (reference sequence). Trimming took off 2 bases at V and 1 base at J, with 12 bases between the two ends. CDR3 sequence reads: CSARHFSESGANVLTF. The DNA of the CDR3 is TGCAGTGCTAGACACTTCTCGGAGTCTGGGGCCAACGTCCTGACTTTC.